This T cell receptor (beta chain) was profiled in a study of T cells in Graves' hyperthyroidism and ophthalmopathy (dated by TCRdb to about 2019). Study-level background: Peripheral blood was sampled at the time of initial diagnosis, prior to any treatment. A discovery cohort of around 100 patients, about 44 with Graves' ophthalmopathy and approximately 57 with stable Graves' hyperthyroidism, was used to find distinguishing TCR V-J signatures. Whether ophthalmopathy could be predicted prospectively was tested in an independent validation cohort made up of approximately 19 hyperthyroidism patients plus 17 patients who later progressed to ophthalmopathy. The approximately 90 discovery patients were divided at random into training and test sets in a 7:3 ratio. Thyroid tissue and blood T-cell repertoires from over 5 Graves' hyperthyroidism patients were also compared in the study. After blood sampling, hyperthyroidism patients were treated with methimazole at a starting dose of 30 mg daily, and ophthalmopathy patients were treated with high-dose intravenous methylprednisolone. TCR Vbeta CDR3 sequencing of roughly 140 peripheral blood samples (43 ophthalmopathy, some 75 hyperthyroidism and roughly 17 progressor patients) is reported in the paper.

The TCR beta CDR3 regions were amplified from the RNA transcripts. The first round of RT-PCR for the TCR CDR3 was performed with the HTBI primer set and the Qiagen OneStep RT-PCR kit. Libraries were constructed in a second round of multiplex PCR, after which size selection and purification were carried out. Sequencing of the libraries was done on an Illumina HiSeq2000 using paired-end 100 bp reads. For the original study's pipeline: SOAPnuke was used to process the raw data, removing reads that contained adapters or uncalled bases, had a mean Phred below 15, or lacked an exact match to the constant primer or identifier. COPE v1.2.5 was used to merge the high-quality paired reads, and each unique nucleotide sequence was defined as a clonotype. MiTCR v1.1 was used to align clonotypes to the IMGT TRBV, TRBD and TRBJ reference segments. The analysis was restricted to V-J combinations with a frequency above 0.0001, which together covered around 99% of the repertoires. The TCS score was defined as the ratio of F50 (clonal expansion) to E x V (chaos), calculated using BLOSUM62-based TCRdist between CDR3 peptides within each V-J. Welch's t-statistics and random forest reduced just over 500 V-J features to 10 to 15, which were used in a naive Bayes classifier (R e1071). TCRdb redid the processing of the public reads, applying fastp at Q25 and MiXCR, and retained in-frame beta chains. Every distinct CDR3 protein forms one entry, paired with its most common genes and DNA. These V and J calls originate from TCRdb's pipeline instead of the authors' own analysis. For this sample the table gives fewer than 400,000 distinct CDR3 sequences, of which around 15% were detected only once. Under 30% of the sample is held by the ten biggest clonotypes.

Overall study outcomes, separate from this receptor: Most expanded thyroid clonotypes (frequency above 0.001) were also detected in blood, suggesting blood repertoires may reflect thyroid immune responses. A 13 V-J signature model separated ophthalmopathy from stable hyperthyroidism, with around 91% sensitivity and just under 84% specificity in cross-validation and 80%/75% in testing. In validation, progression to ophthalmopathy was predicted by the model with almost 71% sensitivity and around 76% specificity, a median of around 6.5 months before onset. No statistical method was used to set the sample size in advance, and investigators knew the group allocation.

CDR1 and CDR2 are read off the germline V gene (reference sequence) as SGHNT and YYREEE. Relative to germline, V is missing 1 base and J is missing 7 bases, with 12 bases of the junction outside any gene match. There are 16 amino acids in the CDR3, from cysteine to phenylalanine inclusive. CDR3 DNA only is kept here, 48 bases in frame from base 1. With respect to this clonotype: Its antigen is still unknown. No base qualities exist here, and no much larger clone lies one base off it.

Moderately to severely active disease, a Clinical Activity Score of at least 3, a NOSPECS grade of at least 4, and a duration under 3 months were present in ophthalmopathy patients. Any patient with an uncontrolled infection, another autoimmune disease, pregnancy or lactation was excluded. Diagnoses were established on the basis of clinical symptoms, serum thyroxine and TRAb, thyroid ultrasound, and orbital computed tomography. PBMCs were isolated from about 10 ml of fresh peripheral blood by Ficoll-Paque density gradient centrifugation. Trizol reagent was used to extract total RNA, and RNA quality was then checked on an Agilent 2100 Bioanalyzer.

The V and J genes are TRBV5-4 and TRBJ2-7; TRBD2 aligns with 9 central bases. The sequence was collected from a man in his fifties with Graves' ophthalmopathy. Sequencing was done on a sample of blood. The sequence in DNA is TGTGCCAGCAGCTTGCGAGGTAGCGGGAGTGCACGGGAGCAGTACTTC. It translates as CASSLRGSGSAREQYF.